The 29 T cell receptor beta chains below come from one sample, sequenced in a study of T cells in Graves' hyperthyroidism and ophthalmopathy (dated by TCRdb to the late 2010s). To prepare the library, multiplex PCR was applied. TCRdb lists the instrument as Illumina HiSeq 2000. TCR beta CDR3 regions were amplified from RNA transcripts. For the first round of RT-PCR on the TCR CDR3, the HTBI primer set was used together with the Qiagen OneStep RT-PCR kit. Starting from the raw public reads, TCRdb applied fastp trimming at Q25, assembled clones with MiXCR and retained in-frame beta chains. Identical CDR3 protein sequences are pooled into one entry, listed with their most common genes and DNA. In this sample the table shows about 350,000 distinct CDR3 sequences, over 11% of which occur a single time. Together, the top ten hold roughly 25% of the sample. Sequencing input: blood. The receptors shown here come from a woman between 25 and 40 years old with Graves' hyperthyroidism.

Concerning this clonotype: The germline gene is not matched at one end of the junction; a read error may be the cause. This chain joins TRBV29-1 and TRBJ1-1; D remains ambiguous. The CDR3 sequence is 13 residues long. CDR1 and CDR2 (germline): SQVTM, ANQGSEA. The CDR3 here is CSALTDRNTGAFF. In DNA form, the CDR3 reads TGCAGCGCTTTGACGGATCGGAACACTGGAGCTTTCTTT. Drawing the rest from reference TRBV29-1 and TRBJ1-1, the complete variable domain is SAVISQKPSRDICQRGTSLTIQCQVDSQVTMMFWYRQQPGQSLTLIATANQGSEATYESGFVIDKFPISRPNLTFSTLTVSNMSPEDSSIYLCSALTDRNTGAFFGQGTRLTVV.

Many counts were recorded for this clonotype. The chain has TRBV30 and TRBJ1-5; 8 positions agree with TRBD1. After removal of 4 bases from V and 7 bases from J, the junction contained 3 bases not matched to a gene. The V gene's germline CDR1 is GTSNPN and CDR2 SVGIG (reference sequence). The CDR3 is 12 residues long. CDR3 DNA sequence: TGTGCCTGGAACTACAGGGGGCAGCCCCAGCATTTT. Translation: CAWNYRGQPQHF.

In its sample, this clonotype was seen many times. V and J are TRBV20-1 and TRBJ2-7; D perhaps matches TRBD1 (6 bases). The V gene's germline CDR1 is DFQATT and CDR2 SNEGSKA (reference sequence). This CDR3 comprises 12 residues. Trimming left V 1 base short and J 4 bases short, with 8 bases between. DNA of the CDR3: TGCAGTGCTAGAGGTCAGGGGTACGAGCAGTACTTC. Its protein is CSARGQGYEQYF.

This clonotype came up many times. The CDR3 coding sequence is TGTGCCAGCAGTTTCGGGCAGGGGACCCAGTACTTC. It encodes CASSFGQGTQYF. V gene TRBV28 combines with J gene TRBJ2-5, with a weak D call TRBD1 (5 bases). There are 12 residues in the CDR3. CDR1 and CDR2 (germline): MDHEN, SYDVKM. Deletions cut 3 bases from V and 7 bases from J, with 9 bases between.

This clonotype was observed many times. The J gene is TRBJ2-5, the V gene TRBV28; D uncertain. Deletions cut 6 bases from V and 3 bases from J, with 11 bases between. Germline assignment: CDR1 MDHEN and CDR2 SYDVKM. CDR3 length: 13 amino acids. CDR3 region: CASSLTPEETQYF. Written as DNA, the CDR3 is TGTGCCAGCAGCCTCACACCGGAAGAGACCCAGTACTTC.

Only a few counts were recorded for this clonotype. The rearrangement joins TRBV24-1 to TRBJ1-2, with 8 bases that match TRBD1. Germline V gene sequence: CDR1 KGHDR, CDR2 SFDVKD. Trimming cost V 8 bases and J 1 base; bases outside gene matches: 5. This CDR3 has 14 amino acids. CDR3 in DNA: TGTGCCACCAAGACAGGGGACCATAACTATGGCTACACCTTC. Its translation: CATKTGDHNYGYTF.

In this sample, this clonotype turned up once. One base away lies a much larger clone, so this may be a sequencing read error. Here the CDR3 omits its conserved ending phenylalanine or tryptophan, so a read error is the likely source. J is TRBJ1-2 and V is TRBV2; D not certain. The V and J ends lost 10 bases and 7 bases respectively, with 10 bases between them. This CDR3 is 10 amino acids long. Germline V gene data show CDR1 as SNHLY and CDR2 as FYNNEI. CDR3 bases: TGTGCCAAAGGGAAGTCTGGCTACACCCTC. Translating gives CAKGKSGYTL.

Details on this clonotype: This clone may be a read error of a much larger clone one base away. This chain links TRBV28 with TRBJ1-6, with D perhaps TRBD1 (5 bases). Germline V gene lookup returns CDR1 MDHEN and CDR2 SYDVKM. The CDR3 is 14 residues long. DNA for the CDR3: TGTGCCTGCAGTCGTTACCAGGGAAATTCACCCCTCCACTTT. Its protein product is CACSRYQGNSPLHF. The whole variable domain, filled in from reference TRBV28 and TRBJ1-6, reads DVKVTQSSRYLVKRTGEKVFLECVQDMDHENMFWYRQDPGLGLRLIYFSYDVKMKEKGDIPEGYSVSREKKERFSLILESASTNQTSMYLCACSRYQGNSPLHFGNGTRLTVT.

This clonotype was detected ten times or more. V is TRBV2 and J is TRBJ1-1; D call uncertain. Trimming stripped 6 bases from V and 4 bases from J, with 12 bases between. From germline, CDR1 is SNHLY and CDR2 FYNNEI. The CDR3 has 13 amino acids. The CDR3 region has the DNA TGTGCCAGCAGATATCCGGTGGGCACTGAAGCTTTCTTT. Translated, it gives CASRYPVGTEAFF.

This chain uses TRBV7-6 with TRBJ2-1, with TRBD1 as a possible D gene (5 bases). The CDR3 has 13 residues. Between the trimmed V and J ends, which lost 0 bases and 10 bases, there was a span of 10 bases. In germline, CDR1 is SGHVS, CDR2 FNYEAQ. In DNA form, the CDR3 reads TGTGCCAGCAGCTTAGCAAGTGGGGCCGAGCAGTTCTTC. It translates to CASSLASGAEQFF.

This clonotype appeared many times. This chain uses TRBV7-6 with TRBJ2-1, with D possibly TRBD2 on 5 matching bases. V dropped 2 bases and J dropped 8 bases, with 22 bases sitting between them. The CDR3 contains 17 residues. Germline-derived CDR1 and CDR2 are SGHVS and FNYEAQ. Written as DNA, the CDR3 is TGTGCCAGCAGCTTATCCCCCGGGCTAGCACGTAGCGATGAGCAGTTCTTC. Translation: CASSLSPGLARSDEQFF.

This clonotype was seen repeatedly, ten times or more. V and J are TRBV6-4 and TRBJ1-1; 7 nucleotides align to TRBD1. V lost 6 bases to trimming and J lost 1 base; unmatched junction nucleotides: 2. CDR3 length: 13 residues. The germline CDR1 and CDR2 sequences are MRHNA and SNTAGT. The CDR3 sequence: CASRGTENTEAFF. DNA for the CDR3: TGTGCCAGCAGGGGGACAGAGAACACTGAAGCTTTCTTT.

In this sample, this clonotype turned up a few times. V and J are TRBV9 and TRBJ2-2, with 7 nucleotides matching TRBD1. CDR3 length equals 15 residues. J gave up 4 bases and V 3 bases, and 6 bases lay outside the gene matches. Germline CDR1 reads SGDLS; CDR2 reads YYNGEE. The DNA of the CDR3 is TGTGCCAGCAGCGCCTGGGACAGCCTCACCGGGGAGCTGTTTTTT. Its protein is CASSAWDSLTGELFF.

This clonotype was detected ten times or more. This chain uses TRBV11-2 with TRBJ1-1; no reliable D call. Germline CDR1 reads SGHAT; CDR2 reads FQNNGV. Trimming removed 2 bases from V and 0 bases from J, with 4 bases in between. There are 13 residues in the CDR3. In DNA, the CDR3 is TGTGCCAGCAGCTTATTGTTGAACACTGAAGCTTTCTTT. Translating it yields CASSLLLNTEAFF.

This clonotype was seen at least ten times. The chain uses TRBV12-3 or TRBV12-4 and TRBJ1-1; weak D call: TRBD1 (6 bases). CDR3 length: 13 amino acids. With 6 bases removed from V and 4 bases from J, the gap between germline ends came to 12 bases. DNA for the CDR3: TGTGCCAGCAGACTAGGGGGTAGCACTGAAGCTTTCTTT. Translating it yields CASRLGGSTEAFF.

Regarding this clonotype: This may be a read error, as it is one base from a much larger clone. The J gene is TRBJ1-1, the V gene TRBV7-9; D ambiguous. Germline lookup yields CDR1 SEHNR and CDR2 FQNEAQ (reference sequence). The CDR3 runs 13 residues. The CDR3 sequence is CAGSLSQTRHAFF. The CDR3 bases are TGTGCCGGCAGCTTATCCCAGACTCGGCACGCTTTCTTT.

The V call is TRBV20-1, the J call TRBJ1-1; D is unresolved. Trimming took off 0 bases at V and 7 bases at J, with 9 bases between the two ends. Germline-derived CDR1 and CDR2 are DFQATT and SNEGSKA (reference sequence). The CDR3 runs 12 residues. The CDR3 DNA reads TGCAGTGCTAGAGATCCCCCCCGTGAAGCTTTCTTT. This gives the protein CSARDPPREAFF.

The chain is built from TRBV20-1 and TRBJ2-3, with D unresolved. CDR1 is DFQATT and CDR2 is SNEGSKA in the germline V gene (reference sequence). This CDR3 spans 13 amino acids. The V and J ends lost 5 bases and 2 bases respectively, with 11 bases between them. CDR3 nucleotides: TGCAGTGCTGCCAACCTTATCACAGATACGCAGTATTTT. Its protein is CSAANLITDTQYF.

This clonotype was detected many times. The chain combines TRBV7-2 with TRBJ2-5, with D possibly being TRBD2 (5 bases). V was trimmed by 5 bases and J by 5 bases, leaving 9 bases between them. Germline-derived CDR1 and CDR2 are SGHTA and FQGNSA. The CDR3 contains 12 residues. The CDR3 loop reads CASSPREETQYF. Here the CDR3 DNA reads TGTGCCAGCAGCCCAAGGGAGGAGACCCAGTACTTC. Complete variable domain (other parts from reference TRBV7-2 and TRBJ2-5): GAGVSQSPSNKVTEKGKDVELRCDPISGHTALYWYRQSLGQGLEFLIYFQGNSAPDKSGLPSDRFSAERTGGSVSTLTIQRTQQEDSAVYLCASSPREETQYFGPGTRLLVL.

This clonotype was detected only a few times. CDR3 amino acids: CASSLFLRRQGVYNEQFF. The CDR3 nucleotides read TGTGCCAGCAGCTTATTTTTACGGCGACAGGGGGTTTACAATGAGCAGTTCTTC. This chain uses TRBV11-2 with TRBJ2-1; TRBD1 matches at 9 bases. This CDR3 contains 18 residues. Germline CDR1 is SGHAT and CDR2 is FQNNGV. The ends lost 2 bases at V and 4 bases at J; junction bases unmatched: 12.

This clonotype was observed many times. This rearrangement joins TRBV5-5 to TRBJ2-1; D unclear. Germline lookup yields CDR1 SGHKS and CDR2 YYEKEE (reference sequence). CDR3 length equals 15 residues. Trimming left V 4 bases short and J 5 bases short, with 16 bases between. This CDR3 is CASSRALPPNNEQFF. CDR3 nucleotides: TGTGCCAGCAGCCGGGCTCTGCCACCCAACAATGAGCAGTTCTTC.

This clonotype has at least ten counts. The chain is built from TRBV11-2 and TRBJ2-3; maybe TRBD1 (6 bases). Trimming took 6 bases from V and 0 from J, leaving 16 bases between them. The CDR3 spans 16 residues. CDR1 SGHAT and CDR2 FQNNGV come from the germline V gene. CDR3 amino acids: CASSSHSRGSTDTQYF. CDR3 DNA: TGTGCCAGCAGTTCTCATTCTAGGGGGAGCACAGATACGCAGTATTTT.

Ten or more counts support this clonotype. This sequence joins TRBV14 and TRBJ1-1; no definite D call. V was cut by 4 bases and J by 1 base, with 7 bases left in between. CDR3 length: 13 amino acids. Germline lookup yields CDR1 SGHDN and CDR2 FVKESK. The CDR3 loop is CASSRARNTEAFF. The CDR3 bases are TGTGCCAGCAGCCGAGCTAGGAACACTGAAGCTTTCTTT.

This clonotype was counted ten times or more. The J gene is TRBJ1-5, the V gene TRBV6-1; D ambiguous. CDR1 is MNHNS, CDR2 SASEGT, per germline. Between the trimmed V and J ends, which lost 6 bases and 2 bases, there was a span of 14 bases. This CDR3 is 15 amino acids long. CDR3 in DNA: TGTGCCAGCAGACCACTGGACGGGGGCAATCAGCCCCAGCATTTT. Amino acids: CASRPLDGGNQPQHF.

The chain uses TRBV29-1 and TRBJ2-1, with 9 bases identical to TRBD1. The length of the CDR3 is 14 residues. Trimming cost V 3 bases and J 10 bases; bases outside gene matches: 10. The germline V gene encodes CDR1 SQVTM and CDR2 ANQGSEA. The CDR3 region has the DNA TGCAGCGTTGAGGTAGGACAGGGGTCGGAAGAGCAGTTCTTC. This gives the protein CSVEVGQGSEEQFF.

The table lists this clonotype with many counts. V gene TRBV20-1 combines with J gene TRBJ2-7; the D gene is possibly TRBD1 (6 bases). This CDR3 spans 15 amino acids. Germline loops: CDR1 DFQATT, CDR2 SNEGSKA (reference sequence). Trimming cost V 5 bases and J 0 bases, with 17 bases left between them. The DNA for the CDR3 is TGCAGTGCTCAGGGGTCGGTGGACTCCTCCTACGAGCAGTACTTC. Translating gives CSAQGSVDSSYEQYF.

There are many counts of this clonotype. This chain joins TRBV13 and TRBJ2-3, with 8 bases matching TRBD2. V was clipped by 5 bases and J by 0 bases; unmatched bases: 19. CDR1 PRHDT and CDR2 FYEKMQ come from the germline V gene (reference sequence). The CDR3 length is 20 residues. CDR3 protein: CASSQIVGAGDFYSTDTQYF. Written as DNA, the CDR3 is TGTGCCAGCAGCCAGATAGTAGGAGCGGGAGACTTCTATAGCACAGATACGCAGTATTTT.

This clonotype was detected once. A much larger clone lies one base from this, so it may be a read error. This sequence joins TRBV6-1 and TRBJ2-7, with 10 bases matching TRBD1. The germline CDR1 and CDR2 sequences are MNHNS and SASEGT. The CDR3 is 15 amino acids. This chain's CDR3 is CASRLDRGQSYEQHF. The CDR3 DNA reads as TGTGCCAGCAGGCTCGACAGGGGGCAGTCCTACGAGCAGCACTTC.

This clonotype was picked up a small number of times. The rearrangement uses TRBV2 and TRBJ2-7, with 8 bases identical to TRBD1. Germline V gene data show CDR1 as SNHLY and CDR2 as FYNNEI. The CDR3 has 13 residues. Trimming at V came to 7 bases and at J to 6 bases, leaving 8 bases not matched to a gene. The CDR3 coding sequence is TGTGCCAGCATCCCAGGGGGCGGTTCCGAGCAGTACTTC. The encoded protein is CASIPGGGSEQYF. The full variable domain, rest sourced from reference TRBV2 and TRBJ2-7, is EPEVTQTPSHQVTQMGQEVILRCVPISNHLYFYWYRQILGQKVEFLVSFYNNEISEKSEIFDDQFSVERPDGSNFTLKIRSTKLEDSAMYFCASIPGGGSEQYFGPGTRLTVT.